This T cell receptor (beta chain) was sequenced in a study of response to subunit inactivated influenza vaccine. CDR1 and CDR2 from the germline V gene are LNHNV and YYDKDF (reference sequence). V was trimmed by 1 base and J by 12 bases, leaving 19 bases between them. This CDR3 contains 15 residues. The study's findings and limits: There was a suggestion from the authors that each seasonal influenza vaccination recruits few new T cells.

This clonotype was recorded a few times. Its specificity is unknown. Via MiXCR, TCRdb re-called the RT-PCR reads, giving one row per CDR3 protein. This sample has over 800,000 distinct CDR3 sequences; 20% to 25% occur once, and the top ten carry roughly a tenth. The chain combines TRBV15 with TRBJ2-1; D possibly corresponds to TRBD2 (6 bases). This receptor was identified in a man aged 50 or older who received an inactivated influenza vaccine. Sequencing used PBMCs from blood, obtained roughly 5 days after vaccination. The CDR3 DNA reads TGTGCCACCAGCAGAGTCAGGGACTCAATCGCGAGGCAGTTCTTC. It codes for CATSRVRDSIARQFF.